This TCR beta chain originates from a study of T cell responses to AZD1222 COVID-19 vaccine. Germline V lookup: CDR1 SGDLS, CDR2 YYNGEE. This CDR3 is 13 amino acids long. V lost 0 bases and J 3 bases, leaving 7 bases between the germline ends. General observations from the study: White British ancestry dominated among donors, who included more females, and clonal diversity was possibly underestimated. The span of vaccine-associated CD4 TCRs extended across spike, with dominance at 160-218 and 743-854.

Points on this clone: The antigen remains undetermined.

It was second doses at about 4 or about 12 weeks that were pooled. Profiling relied on immunoSEQ multiplex PCR, and the TCRdb table lists in-frame clones only, not all of them. Of about 83,000 clones in the sample, 75% to 90% were seen once. The source was peripheral blood, collected 28 days after the second AZD1222 dose. This sequence joins TRBV9 and TRBJ2-7; D uncertain. This sequence originates from an adult who received the AZD1222 COVID-19 vaccine. CDR3 protein: CASSVGIDYEQYF. The CDR3 region has the DNA TGTGCCAGCAGCGTAGGAATAGACTACGAGCAGTACTTC. Full variable domain (outside the CDR3, taken from reference TRBV9 and TRBJ2-7): DSGVTQTPKHLITATGQRVTLRCSPRSGDLSVYWYQQSLDQGLQFLIQYYNGEERAKGNILERFSAQQFPDLHSELNLSSLELGDSALYFCASSVGIDYEQYFGPGTRLTVT.